Each of the 28 T cell receptor beta chains below was sequenced from the same sample in a study of cytomegalovirus exposure and HLA in healthy donors. The PCR ran on 60 Vbeta and 13 Jbeta primers. The table came from immunoSEQ multiplex PCR; TCRdb's copy has only in-frame clones and leaves some out. The sample lists 90,000 to 100,000 clones; around 70% were seen once. The sequenced sample was PBMCs. The receptors derive from a man aged 50-59 years in good health and CMV-seronegative.

This sequence joins TRBV28 and TRBJ2-3, with D perhaps TRBD1 (5 bases). CDR1 is MDHEN, CDR2 SYDVKM, per germline. CDR3 length: 15 residues. V gave up 6 bases and J gave up 2 bases, with 15 bases separating them. The CDR3 coding sequence is TGTGCCAGCAGCCTCGCGGCAGGGTACACAGATACGCAGTATTTT. It yields the protein CASSLAAGYTDTQYF.

This chain connects TRBV10-3 to TRBJ2-1; D uncertain. Per the germline V gene, CDR1 is ENHRY and CDR2 is SYGVKD. V lost 3 bases and J 4 bases, leaving 4 bases between the germline ends. The CDR3 covers 12 residues. CDR3 loop: CAISDSYNEQFF. The DNA of the CDR3 is TGTGCCATCAGTGACAGTTACAATGAGCAGTTCTTC.

The CDR3 loop is CASSEDRVKNTQYF. For the CDR3, the DNA is TGTGCCAGCAGTGAAGACAGGGTTAAAAATACGCAGTATTTT. This rearrangement joins TRBV6-1 to TRBJ2-3, with D possibly TRBD1 on 6 matching bases. The CDR3 has 14 residues. Trimming stripped 1 base from V and 7 bases from J, with 12 bases between. Germline CDR1 MNHNS, CDR2 SASEGT.

A word on this clone: The same CDR3 also results from other DNA sequences found in this sample. CDR3 nucleotides: TGTGCCAGCAGCTTGGCTAGAGAGACCCAGTACTTC. Residues: CASSLARETQYF. The genes are TRBV5-6 and TRBJ2-5; D remains ambiguous. CDR3 length: 12 residues. V was clipped by 0 bases and J by 4 bases, with 4 bases between them. The germline gives CDR1 SGHDT, CDR2 YYEEEE.

The chain has TRBV4-3 and TRBJ2-3; D possibly corresponds to TRBD1 (6 bases). CDR3 size: 16 residues. V was shortened by 0 bases and J by 6 bases, with 16 bases between the two germline ends. Germline-derived CDR1 and CDR2 are LGHNA and YSLEER. The chain's CDR3 is CASSQDSQGWGDTQYF. Written as DNA, the CDR3 is TGCGCCAGCAGCCAAGATTCCCAGGGGTGGGGGGATACGCAGTATTTT.

The sample holds a few counts of this clone. The chain carries TRBV5-6 and TRBJ2-5; TRBD2 matches at 8 bases. In germline, CDR1 is SGHDT, CDR2 YYEEEE. CDR3 size: 17 residues. The junction had 8 bases not matched to a gene; V was cut back by 0 bases and J by 1 base. The CDR3 loop is CASSLVPAGGPQETQYF. The CDR3 nucleotides are TGTGCCAGCAGCTTGGTACCGGCGGGAGGCCCCCAAGAGACCCAGTACTTC.

This chain uses TRBV11-2 with TRBJ2-2; a weak D match, TRBD2 (6 bases). The CDR3 is 15 residues long. CDR1 is SGHAT and CDR2 is FQNNGV in the germline V gene. Trimming stripped 5 bases from V and 7 bases from J, with 17 bases between. The CDR3 DNA reads TGTGCCAGCAGCCCCACCTTCATTAGCGGCGGGGAGCTGTTTTTT. It is translated as CASSPTFISGGELFF.

This clone was counted only a few times. The chain couples TRBV27 to TRBJ2-7; 10 bases agree with TRBD1. Germline loops: CDR1 MNHEY, CDR2 SMNVEV (reference sequence). V was pared by 6 bases and J by 4 bases, with 3 bases of the junction left unmatched. The CDR3 runs to 13 residues. This CDR3 is CASSRDRGYEQYF. CDR3 nucleotides: TGTGCCAGCAGCCGGGACAGGGGTTACGAGCAGTACTTC.

The V and J genes are TRBV4-1 and TRBJ2-3; D perhaps matches TRBD2 (5 bases). The V and J ends lost 3 bases and 7 bases respectively, with 14 bases between them. This CDR3 contains 14 residues. The germline gives CDR1 MGHRA, CDR2 YSYEKL. The CDR3: CASSHYPSGNTQYF. As DNA, the CDR3 is TGCGCCAGCAGCCATTATCCCTCCGGGAATACGCAGTATTTT.

The rearrangement uses TRBV25-1 and TRBJ2-2; TRBD1 matches at 9 bases. There are 15 residues in the CDR3. V shed 3 bases, J shed 3 bases, and the junction held 2 bases outside the gene matches. The germline CDR1 and CDR2 sequences are MGHDK and SYGVNS. In DNA, the CDR3 is TGTGCCAGCAGTGATTGGACAGGGGACACCGGGGAGCTGTTTTTT. It specifies CASSDWTGDTGELFF. The whole variable domain, remainder taken from reference TRBV25-1 and TRBJ2-2, is EADIYQTPRYLVIGTGKKITLECSQTMGHDKMYWYQQDPGMELHLIHYSYGVNSTEKGDLSSESTVSRIRTEHFPLTLESARPSHTSQYLCASSDWTGDTGELFFGEGSRLTVL.

J is TRBJ2-3 and V is TRBV2; D is uncertain. The germline CDR1 and CDR2 sequences are SNHLY and FYNNEI. With 5 bases removed from V and 3 bases from J, the gap between germline ends came to 3 bases. The CDR3 consists of 11 residues. DNA of the CDR3: TGTGCCAGCAGTCAAACAGATACGCAGTATTTT. Residues: CASSQTDTQYF.

This clone was counted a few times. The chain combines TRBV6-5 with TRBJ1-1; the match to TRBD1 covers 7 bases. The CDR3 runs to 14 residues. The J segment lost 4 bases and the V segment lost 5 bases, leaving 7 bases of the junction unmatched. Germline-derived CDR1 and CDR2 are MNHEY and SVGAGI. For the CDR3, the DNA is TGTGCCAGCAGTCCCCTCAGGGGGTCCACTGAAGCTTTCTTT. Residues: CASSPLRGSTEAFF.

A few counts support this clone. The chain has TRBV14 and TRBJ2-1; 7 bases line up with TRBD1. With 4 bases clipped from V and 7 bases from J, the junction kept 7 bases outside the gene matches. The length of the CDR3 is 14 residues. Germline CDR1 SGHDN, CDR2 FVKESK. The CDR3 protein is CASSPRTGENEQFF. The CDR3 DNA sequence: TGTGCCAGCAGCCCCAGAACAGGGGAAAATGAGCAGTTCTTC.

The chain links TRBV11-2 to TRBJ2-3, with 9 bases that match TRBD1. Germline CDR1 SGHAT, CDR2 FQNNGV. Unmatched junction bases numbered 5, after V lost 4 bases and J lost 3 bases. The CDR3 loop spans 15 amino acids. The CDR3 sequence is CASSSGQGKTDTQYF. The DNA of the CDR3 is TGTGCCAGCAGCTCCGGACAGGGGAAAACAGATACGCAGTATTTT.

This clone was recorded only once. The rearrangement joins TRBV5-4 to TRBJ1-1; TRBD1 aligns across 10 bases. The CDR3 is made up of 14 amino acids. The germline V gene encodes CDR1 SGHNT and CDR2 YYREEE (reference sequence). The junction had 4 bases not matched to a gene; V was cut back by 2 bases and J by 6 bases. DNA of the CDR3: TGTGCCAGCAGCTTAAGGGACAGGGGATCTGAAGCTTTCTTT. Residues: CASSLRDRGSEAFF.

This clone has only a few counts. DNA for the CDR3: TGTGCCAGCTCAGACAGGGGGCCGTCTAGCACAGATACGCAGTATTTT. Its translation is CASSDRGPSSTDTQYF. The chain is built from TRBV18 and TRBJ2-3, with 10 bases lining up with TRBD1. This CDR3 spans 16 amino acids. CDR1 KGHSH and CDR2 LQKENI come from the germline V gene. The trim removed 5 bases at V and 0 bases at J, leaving 5 bases unmatched.

This clone was counted between two and nine times. The chain employs TRBV4-2 and TRBJ2-5; a weak D match, TRBD1 (6 bases). This CDR3 has 15 residues. The V gene's germline CDR1 is LGHNA and CDR2 YNFKEQ. Trimming took off 1 base at V and 1 base at J, with 10 bases between the two ends. The CDR3 here is CASSQGQGFQETQYF. The CDR3 nucleotides read TGTGCCAGCAGCCAAGGGCAGGGGTTCCAAGAGACCCAGTACTTC.

The chain carries TRBV4-3 and TRBJ2-2, with TRBD2 as a possible D gene (7 bases). Germline assignment: CDR1 LGHNA and CDR2 YSLEER. V was shortened by 0 bases and J by 6 bases, with 17 bases between the two germline ends. CDR3 size: 17 residues. The CDR3 DNA sequence: TGCGCCAGCAGCCAAGATGGAGGGGGGGGTTCATCCGGGGAGCTGTTTTTT. Translated: CASSQDGGGGSSGELFF.

The chain joins TRBV10-3 to TRBJ2-3, with D hard to call. Germline V gene lookup returns CDR1 ENHRY and CDR2 SYGVKD. V was trimmed by 3 bases and J by 5 bases, leaving 3 bases between them. The CDR3 totals 11 residues. CDR3 region: CAISDGDTQYF. The CDR3 DNA reads as TGTGCCATCAGTGACGGAGATACGCAGTATTTT.

The chain is built from TRBV10-2 and TRBJ2-7, with 7 nucleotides matching TRBD1. The trim removed 6 bases at V and 3 bases at J, leaving 2 bases unmatched. The CDR3 loop spans 12 amino acids. Germline loops: CDR1 WSHSY, CDR2 SAAADI. CDR3 region: CASRGDSYEQYF. The CDR3 coding sequence is TGCGCCAGCAGGGGGGACAGCTACGAGCAGTACTTC.

The rearrangement links TRBV19 to TRBJ1-2; 9 nucleotides line up with TRBD1. The CDR3 consists of 15 residues. Germline CDR1 and CDR2: LNHDA and SQIVND (reference sequence). The junction had 15 bases not matched to a gene; V was cut back by 6 bases and J by 10 bases. The CDR3 is CASRTLTGGDSAYTF. CDR3 nucleotides: TGTGCCAGTAGGACTCTAACAGGGGGCGACTCGGCCTACACCTTC.

This clone was picked up a small number of times. J is TRBJ1-3 and V is TRBV5-1, with no clear D. V was cut by 3 bases and J by 0 bases, with 4 bases left in between. Germline V gene data show CDR1 as SGHRS and CDR2 as YFSETQ. This CDR3 region has 13 residues. CDR3 sequence reads: CASSSYSGNTIYF. The CDR3 nucleotides are TGCGCCAGCAGCTCCTACTCTGGAAACACCATATATTTT.

The V call is TRBV27, the J call TRBJ1-1; the D gene is possibly TRBD1 (6 bases). The germline gives CDR1 MNHEY, CDR2 SMNVEV (reference sequence). With 2 bases removed from V and 11 bases from J, the gap between germline ends came to 18 bases. This CDR3 spans 14 amino acids. This chain's CDR3 is CASSLNRVPLRAFF. DNA for the CDR3: TGTGCCAGCAGTTTAAACAGGGTGCCCCTTCGGGCTTTCTTT.

The chain is built from TRBV30 and TRBJ2-2; 7 bases fit TRBD2. This CDR3 region has 14 residues. V shed 4 bases, J shed 5 bases, and the junction held 7 bases outside the gene matches. Germline CDR1 GTSNPN, CDR2 SVGIG (reference sequence). CDR3 in DNA: TGTGCCTGGAACGGCGGGGGAGGGACCGGGGAGCTGTTTTTT. The encoded protein is CAWNGGGGTGELFF.

In its sample, this clone was seen once. V gene TRBV19 combines with J gene TRBJ1-1; perhaps TRBD1 as D (5 bases). V was cut by 3 bases and J by 1 base, with 15 bases left in between. The V gene's germline CDR1 is LNHDA and CDR2 SQIVND (reference sequence). The CDR3 is made up of 16 amino acids. The DNA for the CDR3 is TGTGCCAGTAGTATTGTTCCAGGGTCACGGAACACTGAAGCTTTCTTT. Encoded protein: CASSIVPGSRNTEAFF.

Here the CDR3 reads CAITPRTGMYNEQFF. The CDR3 region has the DNA TGTGCCATCACCCCGAGGACAGGGATGTACAATGAGCAGTTCTTC. This rearrangement joins TRBV10-3 to TRBJ2-1; 8 bases agree with TRBD1. V dropped 7 bases and J dropped 4; count of bases not matched to a gene: 9. This CDR3 spans 15 amino acids. Germline-derived CDR1 and CDR2 are ENHRY and SYGVKD.

This chain connects TRBV5-1 to TRBJ2-5; 7 nucleotides align to TRBD1. V trimming: 3 bases; J trimming: 3 bases; junction bases outside the gene matches: 11. Germline CDR1 and CDR2: SGHRS and YFSETQ. The CDR3 covers 16 residues. DNA of the CDR3: TGCGCCAGCAGCTGGGGCCACCGGGACAGAGAAGAGACCCAGTACTTC. Its translation is CASSWGHRDREETQYF.

This clone was picked up a small number of times. The same CDR3 can be traced to other DNA sequences in this sample. V usage is TRBV9 and J usage is TRBJ1-1, with no clear D. V lost 0 bases, J lost 5 bases, and 8 bases lay in between. This CDR3 has 13 amino acids. Germline lookup yields CDR1 SGDLS and CDR2 YYNGEE. The CDR3 coding sequence is TGTGCCAGCAGCGTAGGAGGGCTTACTGAAGCTTTCTTT. It codes for CASSVGGLTEAFF.